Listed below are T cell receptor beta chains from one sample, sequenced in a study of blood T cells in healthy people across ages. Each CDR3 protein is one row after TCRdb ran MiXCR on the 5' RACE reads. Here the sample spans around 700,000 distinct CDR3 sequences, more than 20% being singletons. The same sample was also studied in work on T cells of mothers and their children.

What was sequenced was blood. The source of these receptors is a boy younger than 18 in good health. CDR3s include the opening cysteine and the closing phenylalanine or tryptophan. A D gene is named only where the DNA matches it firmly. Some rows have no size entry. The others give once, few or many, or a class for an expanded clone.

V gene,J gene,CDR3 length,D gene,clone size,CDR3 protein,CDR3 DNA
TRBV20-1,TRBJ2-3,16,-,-,CSARPRLSVSTDTQYF,TGCAGTGCTAGACCGAGACTATCGGTTAGCACAGATACGCAGTATTTT
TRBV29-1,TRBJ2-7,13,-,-,CSAIPGGVNEQYF,TGCAGCGCTATTCCAGGGGGGGTGAACGAGCAGTACTTC
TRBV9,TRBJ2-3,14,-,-,CASSVGTATDTQYF,TGTGCCAGCAGCGTTGGCACGGCCACAGATACGCAGTATTTT
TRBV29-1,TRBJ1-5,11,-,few,CSVELGSAQHF,TGCAGCGTTGAATTGGGGTCGGCCCAGCATTTT
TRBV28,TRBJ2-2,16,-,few,CASSLRGSENTGELFF,TGTGCCAGCAGTTTAAGGGGATCGGAGAACACCGGGGAGCTGTTTTTT
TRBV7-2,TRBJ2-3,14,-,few,CASSWTETSDTQYF,TGTGCCAGCAGCTGGACGGAGACTTCAGATACGCAGTATTTT
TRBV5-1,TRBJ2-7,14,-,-,CASSLEGGKLEQYF,TGCGCCAGCAGCTTGGAGGGCGGGAAGCTCGAGCAGTACTTC
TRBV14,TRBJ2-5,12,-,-,CASSQGGTRLFF,TGTGCCAGCAGCCAAGGCGGGACAAGGCTATTCTTC
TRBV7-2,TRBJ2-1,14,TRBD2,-,CASSPPGLVHEQFF,TGTGCCAGCAGCCCCCCGGGACTAGTTCATGAGCAGTTCTTC
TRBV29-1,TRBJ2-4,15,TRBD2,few,CSVGLAGSTKNIQYF,TGCAGCGTCGGACTAGCGGGAAGCACCAAAAACATTCAGTACTTC
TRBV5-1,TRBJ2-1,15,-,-,CASSLEQSQGNEQFF,TGCGCCAGCAGCTTGGAACAAAGCCAGGGCAATGAGCAGTTCTTC